Each of the 29 T cell receptor beta chains below was sequenced from the same sample in a study of T cell repertoires in aging, cancer and after chemotherapy (dated by TCRdb to the late 2010s). TCR beta rearrangements were amplified from genomic DNA isolated from peripheral blood, not from sorted cells or RNA. The instrument given in TCRdb is Illumina MiSeq. Multiplex touch-down PCR with a mixed TRB-A/B primer pool was used to amplify rearranged TRB sequences covering the V, D and J segments. TCRdb reprocessed the public reads (quality trimming at Q25 with fastp, clone calling with MiXCR) and kept in-frame beta chains. Rows are combined by CDR3 protein, so each entry shows the most common genes and DNA. The sample table shows 10,000 to 15,000 distinct CDR3 sequences, and 25% to 30% are seen once. The ten largest account for about 9.9% of the sample. The sequenced sample consisted of blood. The receptors were gathered from a human donor with a blood cancer.

The V and J genes are TRBV13 and TRBJ2-7; 10 nucleotides align to TRBD1. CDR3 length equals 17 residues. Germline CDR1 PRHDT, CDR2 FYEKMQ (reference sequence). With 2 bases clipped from V and 6 bases from J, the junction kept 13 bases outside the gene matches. CDR3 sequence reads: CASSLYGGQGFSGEQYF. The CDR3 bases are TGTGCCAGCAGCTTATACGGGGGACAGGGGTTCTCCGGCGAGCAGTACTTC. The full variable domain, completed using reference TRBV13 and TRBJ2-7, is AAGVIQSPRHLIKEKRETATLKCYPIPRHDTVYWYQQGPGQDPQFLISFYEKMQSDKGSIPDRFSAQQFSDYHSELNMSSLELGDSALYFCASSLYGGQGFSGEQYFGPGTRLTVT.

By share, this clonotype counts as medium-sized. The CDR3 DNA sequence: TGTGCCAGCAGCTTTCAGTCCGGGGCCAACGTCCTGACTTTC. Amino acid sequence: CASSFQSGANVLTF. J is TRBJ2-6 and V is TRBV5-6; D gene unclear. The V end lost 2 bases, the J end lost 4 bases, and 7 bases lay between the germline ends. CDR3 length equals 14 residues. Germline CDR1 is SGHDT and CDR2 is YYEEEE.

The chain employs TRBV11-1 and TRBJ2-1; D might be TRBD2 (6 bases). CDR1 is SGHAT and CDR2 is FQDESV in the germline V gene (reference sequence). The CDR3 loop spans 16 amino acids. The germline V and J ends were trimmed by 6 bases and 0 bases, with 15 bases remaining between them. CDR3: CASRGGSGSSYNEQFF. CDR3 nucleotide sequence: TGTGCCAGCAGGGGGGGTAGCGGTAGCTCCTACAATGAGCAGTTCTTC.

This clonotype appeared a few times. The V gene is TRBV6-2 or TRBV6-3, the J gene TRBJ1-2; 9 bases agree with TRBD1. Germline-derived CDR1 and CDR2 are MNHEY and SVGEGT. Trimming cost V 5 bases and J 6 bases; bases outside gene matches: 7. The CDR3 is 14 amino acids. The CDR3 loop is CASSRDREVDGYTF. The CDR3 coding sequence is TGTGCCAGCAGTCGGGACAGGGAAGTCGATGGCTACACCTTC.

This clonotype was picked up many times. The CDR3 protein is CASSIGDSHTEAFF. CDR3 sequence (DNA): TGTGCCAGTAGTATAGGGGACAGCCACACTGAAGCTTTCTTT. The rearrangement links TRBV19 to TRBJ1-1, with TRBD1 matching 7 bases. V lost 1 base to trimming and J lost 3 bases; unmatched junction nucleotides: 2. The CDR3 sequence is 14 residues long. CDR1 and CDR2 from the germline V gene are LNHDA and SQIVND (reference sequence).

By frequency in the sample, this clonotype is medium-sized. This chain uses TRBV6-5 with TRBJ1-5; 7 bases are shared with TRBD1. The V gene end was trimmed by 0 bases and the J gene end by 9 bases; junction bases not matched to a gene: 8. Looked up from germline, CDR1 is MNHEY and CDR2 is SVGAGI. CDR3 length equals 15 residues. Here the CDR3 reads CASSYSRDSSGPQHF. Written as DNA, the CDR3 is TGTGCCAGCAGTTACTCCAGGGACAGCTCAGGGCCCCAGCATTTT.

This chain connects TRBV5-5 to TRBJ1-2; possibly TRBD1 for D (6 bases). The germline V gene has CDR1 SGHKS and CDR2 YYEKEE (reference sequence). There are 14 residues in the CDR3. Trimming removed 2 bases at V and 4 bases at J, with 12 bases between. The CDR3 nucleotides read TGTGCCAGCAGCTTCCCGGGGGCTCCCTATGGCTACACCTTC. It yields the protein CASSFPGAPYGYTF. The full variable domain, in which reference TRBV5-5 and TRBJ1-2 provide the parts outside the CDR3, is DAGVTQSPTHLIKTRGQQVTLRCSPISGHKSVSWYQQVLGQGPQFIFQYYEKEERGRGNFPDRFSARQFPNYSSELNVNALLLGDSALYLCASSFPGAPYGYTFGSGTRLTVV.

This clonotype came up many times. The chain has TRBV18 and TRBJ2-7, with 9 bases identical to TRBD1. Looked up from germline, CDR1 is KGHSH and CDR2 is LQKENI. The CDR3 is 15 amino acids. J was trimmed by 7 bases and V by 3 bases; bases with no gene match: 10. CDR3: CASSPLPGQGLEQYF. CDR3 coding DNA: TGTGCCAGCTCACCTCTACCGGGACAGGGTCTGGAGCAGTACTTC.

This clonotype was picked up many times. This sequence joins TRBV12-3 or TRBV12-4 and TRBJ1-5, with 7 bases that match TRBD1. V shed 0 bases, J shed 9 bases, and the junction held 5 bases outside the gene matches. The length of the CDR3 is 14 residues. CDR3: CASSLARQGLPQHF. The CDR3 bases are TGTGCCAGCAGTTTAGCTCGACAGGGACTGCCCCAGCATTTT.

The rearrangement uses TRBV20-1 and TRBJ1-5; D gene ambiguous. This CDR3 region has 14 residues. CDR1 is DFQATT, CDR2 SNEGSKA, per germline (reference sequence). Deletions cut 6 bases from V and 3 bases from J, with 15 bases between. CDR3 sequence: CSATYLGYNQPQHF. The CDR3 DNA follows: TGCAGTGCCACGTACTTAGGGTACAATCAGCCCCAGCATTTT.

By sample share, this clonotype is medium-sized. The J gene is TRBJ2-3, the V gene TRBV19; 12 bases are shared with TRBD2. The CDR3 has 14 amino acids. Losses at the gene ends were 7 bases for V and 4 bases for J; bases not matched to a gene: 3. In germline, CDR1 is LNHDA, CDR2 SQIVND (reference sequence). In DNA, the CDR3 is TGTGCCAGTAAGACTAGCGGGAGCGCAGATACGCAGTATTTT. This codes for CASKTSGSADTQYF.

By proportion, this clonotype is medium-sized. The V gene is TRBV5-6, the J gene TRBJ2-3, with 8 bases aligning to TRBD1. Germline loops: CDR1 SGHDT, CDR2 YYEEEE. Germline trimming cut 4 bases from V and 2 bases from J; bases unmatched to any gene: 9. The CDR3 has 16 amino acids. Here the CDR3 DNA reads TGTGCCAGCAGCGACAGGACAGGGTGGGACACAGATACGCAGTATTTT. This gives the protein CASSDRTGWDTDTQYF.

The chain recombines TRBV5-6 with TRBJ2-3; 8 positions agree with TRBD2. V dropped 4 bases and J dropped 1; count of bases not matched to a gene: 5. CDR1 and CDR2 (germline): SGHDT, YYEEEE. The length of the CDR3 is 15 residues. In nucleotides, the CDR3 is TGTGCCAGCAGCGCTCCACTAGCGGGCACAGATACGCAGTATTTT. Protein product: CASSAPLAGTDTQYF.

A few counts support this clonotype. The chain combines TRBV7-6 with TRBJ1-5; D is undetermined. Germline assignment: CDR1 SGHVS and CDR2 FNYEAQ. V lost 5 bases to trimming and J lost 6 bases, with 8 bases between them. The CDR3 covers 12 residues. The CDR3 DNA follows: TGTGCCAGCAGCCCCAATGGTCAGCCCCAGCATTTT. Its protein is CASSPNGQPQHF. The full variable domain, its missing parts supplied by reference TRBV7-6 and TRBJ1-5, is GAGVSQSPRYKVTKRGQDVALRCDPISGHVSLYWYRQALGQGPEFLTYFNYEAQQDKSGLPNDRFSAERPEGSISTLTIQRTEQRDSAMYRCASSPNGQPQHFGDGTRLSIL.

This clonotype was seen a handful of times. This rearrangement joins TRBV6-2 or TRBV6-3 to TRBJ2-3; TRBD1 matches 7 bases. This CDR3 contains 15 residues. The J segment lost 4 bases and the V segment lost 3 bases, leaving 7 bases of the junction unmatched. In germline, CDR1 is MNHEY, CDR2 SVGEGT. This chain's CDR3 is CASSYIGGQPDTQYF. The CDR3 DNA follows: TGTGCCAGCAGTTATATAGGGGGCCAGCCAGATACGCAGTATTTT.

This clonotype occurred many times. The CDR3 sequence: CATSDAGTSGSNEQFF. Written as DNA, the CDR3 is TGTGCCACCAGTGATGCCGGGACTAGCGGGAGCAATGAGCAGTTCTTC. This sequence joins TRBV24-1 and TRBJ2-1; 14 bases map to TRBD2. The germline V gene encodes CDR1 KGHDR and CDR2 SFDVKD. The CDR3 is 16 amino acids. Trimming removed 3 bases from V and 6 bases from J; junction bases left unmatched: 3.

In the case of this clonotype: This clone may be a read error of a much larger clone one base away. V and J are TRBV12-3 or TRBV12-4 and TRBJ2-1; 12 bases match TRBD2. The CDR3 is 15 residues long. Trimming took 5 bases from V and 6 from J; bases not matched to a gene: 5. CDR3 region: CASSTLAGGLNEQFF. The CDR3, as DNA: TGTGCCAGCAGTACACTAGCGGGAGGACTCAATGAGCAGTTCTTC.

This chain links TRBV11-1 with TRBJ2-1; the D is unclear. Germline assignment: CDR1 SGHAT and CDR2 FQDESV (reference sequence). Trimming left V 1 base short and J 4 bases short, with 8 bases between. The CDR3 is made up of 14 amino acids. In DNA, the CDR3 is TGTGCCAGCAGCTTAGAAGGCCTATACAATGAGCAGTTCTTC. Its translation is CASSLEGLYNEQFF.

A word on this clonotype: One base away lies a much larger clone, so this may be a sequencing read error. The chain joins TRBV6-5 to TRBJ2-3, with a tentative D call TRBD2 (5 bases). This CDR3 region has 13 residues. The germline gives CDR1 MNHEY, CDR2 SVGAGI. The chain's CDR3 is CASSPSGLDTQCF. The CDR3 region has the DNA TGTGCCAGCAGTCCCTCGGGGTTAGATACGCAGTGTTTT.

This clonotype was recorded many times. The V call is TRBV27, the J call TRBJ1-2; TRBD1 matches 9 bases. The CDR3 is 13 amino acids. Germline V gene lookup returns CDR1 MNHEY and CDR2 SMNVEV (reference sequence). V was clipped by 6 bases and J by 6 bases; unmatched bases: 5. CDR3: CASRGQGRNGYTF. The CDR3 bases are TGTGCCAGCAGGGGACAGGGAAGGAATGGCTACACCTTC.

This clonotype has more than one count but fewer than ten. The chain employs TRBV18 and TRBJ2-5; D perhaps matches TRBD1 (6 bases). V was cut by 6 bases and J by 4 bases, with 15 bases left in between. The CDR3 runs 14 residues. In germline, CDR1 is KGHSH, CDR2 LQKENI. The CDR3 nucleotides are TGTGCCAGCTCGAACTTACAGGGAAGAGAGACCCAGTACTTC. This codes for CASSNLQGRETQYF.

The chain links TRBV6-2 or TRBV6-3 to TRBJ2-2; D not certain. V lost 6 bases to trimming and J lost 5 bases, with 10 bases between them. This CDR3 has 13 amino acids. The germline V gene has CDR1 MNHEY and CDR2 SVGEGT. This CDR3 reads CASSLVGTGELFF. In DNA form, the CDR3 reads TGTGCCAGCAGCCTGGTGGGTACCGGGGAGCTGTTTTTT.

This clonotype qualifies as medium-sized (0.01 to 0.1%). The J gene is TRBJ2-2, the V gene TRBV29-1; TRBD1 matches 7 bases. This CDR3 has 14 amino acids. Germline assignment: CDR1 SQVTM and CDR2 ANQGSEA. The V segment lost 7 bases and the J segment 7 bases; nucleotides outside the gene matches: 12. The CDR3 here is CSARPQGLSGELFF. As DNA, the CDR3 is TGCAGCGCGAGACCACAGGGGTTGAGCGGGGAGCTGTTTTTT.

The V call is TRBV18, the J call TRBJ1-2, with D maybe TRBD1 (5 bases). The germline gives CDR1 KGHSH, CDR2 LQKENI. Trimming removed 2 bases from V and 8 bases from J, with 12 bases in between. This CDR3 region has 13 residues. The CDR3 region has the DNA TGTGCCAGCTCACCAGGGGCCACGGGAGGCTACACCTTC. Encoded protein: CASSPGATGGYTF.

The chain combines TRBV5-4 with TRBJ2-1; a weak D match, TRBD2 (5 bases). Trimming removed 7 bases at V and 10 bases at J, with 15 bases between. Germline CDR1 SGHNT, CDR2 YYREEE (reference sequence). CDR3 length equals 12 residues. The CDR3 nucleotides are TGTGCCAGCTCCGGGGAGTTCGGCGAGCAGTTCTTC. The encoded protein is CASSGEFGEQFF.

There are many counts of this clonotype. The CDR3 reads CASSYSGWDRGPSYNSPLHF. The CDR3 DNA reads as TGTGCCAGCAGTTACTCGGGATGGGACAGGGGTCCCTCCTATAATTCACCCCTCCACTTT. The V and J genes are TRBV6-5 and TRBJ1-6; 10 bases are shared with TRBD1. Looked up from germline, CDR1 is MNHEY and CDR2 is SVGAGI. The CDR3 has 20 residues. V dropped 0 bases and J dropped 0; count of bases not matched to a gene: 8.

This clonotype was seen only a few times. CDR3 nucleotides: TGTGCCAGCAGTGACCCCAGGGGCTACGAGCAGTACTTC. Protein sequence: CASSDPRGYEQYF. The chain combines TRBV6-1 with TRBJ2-7; perhaps TRBD1 as D (6 bases). Germline V gene sequence: CDR1 MNHNS, CDR2 SASEGT. With 3 bases removed from V and 3 bases from J, the gap between germline ends came to 9 bases. CDR3 size: 13 residues.

In its sample, this clonotype is medium-sized (0.01 to 0.1%). The V gene is TRBV6-1, the J gene TRBJ1-2; D call uncertain. The CDR3 runs to 13 residues. CDR1 and CDR2 from the germline V gene are MNHNS and SASEGT. V shed 0 bases and J shed 2 bases, with 4 bases lying between them. This CDR3 reads CASSEAGNYGYTF. The CDR3 DNA sequence: TGTGCCAGCAGTGAAGCAGGAAACTATGGCTACACCTTC.

This clonotype has ten or more counts. V gene TRBV6-1 combines with J gene TRBJ2-5; TRBD1 is a possible D gene (5 bases). Trimming shortened V by 6 bases and J by 1 base, and 21 bases separated the two germline ends. This CDR3 spans 17 amino acids. Germline V gene sequence: CDR1 MNHNS, CDR2 SASEGT. The CDR3 loop reads CASSAYLGALIQETQYF. The CDR3, as DNA: TGTGCCAGCAGCGCGTATCTAGGGGCCCTGATCCAAGAGACCCAGTACTTC.